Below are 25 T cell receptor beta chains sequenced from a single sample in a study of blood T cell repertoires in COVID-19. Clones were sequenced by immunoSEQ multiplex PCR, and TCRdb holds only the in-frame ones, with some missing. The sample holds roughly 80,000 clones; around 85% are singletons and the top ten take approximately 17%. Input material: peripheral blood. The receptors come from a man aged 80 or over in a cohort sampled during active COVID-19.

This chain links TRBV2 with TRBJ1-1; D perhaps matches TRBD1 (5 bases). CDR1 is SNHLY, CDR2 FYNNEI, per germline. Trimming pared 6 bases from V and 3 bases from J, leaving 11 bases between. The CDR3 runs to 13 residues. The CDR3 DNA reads TGTGCCAGCAGACAGGAACGGGACACTGAAGCTTTCTTT. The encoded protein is CASRQERDTEAFF.

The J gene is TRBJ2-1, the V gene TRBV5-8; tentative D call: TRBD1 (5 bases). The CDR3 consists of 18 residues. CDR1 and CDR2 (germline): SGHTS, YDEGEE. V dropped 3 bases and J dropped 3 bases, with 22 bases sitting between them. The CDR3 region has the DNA TGTGCCAGCAGCTCCATTAGACGTACCACAGGTAGCTACAATGAGCAGTTCTTC. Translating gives CASSSIRRTTGSYNEQFF.

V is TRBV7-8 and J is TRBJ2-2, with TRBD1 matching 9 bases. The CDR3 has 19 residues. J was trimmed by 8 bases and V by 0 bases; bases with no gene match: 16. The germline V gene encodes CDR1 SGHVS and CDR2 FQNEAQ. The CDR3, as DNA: TGTGCCAGCAGCTTAGCGGTGGCGCCGGGACAGGGAGTAAAGGGGGAGCTGTTTTTT. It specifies CASSLAVAPGQGVKGELFF.

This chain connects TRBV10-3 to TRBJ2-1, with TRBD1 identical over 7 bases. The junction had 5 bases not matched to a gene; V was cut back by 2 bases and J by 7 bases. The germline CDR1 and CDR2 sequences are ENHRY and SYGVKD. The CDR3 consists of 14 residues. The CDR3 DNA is TGTGCCATCAGTGAGGGCAGGGGGTTGAATGAGCAGTTCTTC. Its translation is CAISEGRGLNEQFF.

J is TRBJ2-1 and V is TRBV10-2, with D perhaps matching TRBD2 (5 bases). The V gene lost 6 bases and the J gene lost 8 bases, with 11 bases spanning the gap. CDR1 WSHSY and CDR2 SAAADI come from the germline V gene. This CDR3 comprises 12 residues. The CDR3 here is CASSLTGDEQFF. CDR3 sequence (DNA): TGCGCCAGCAGCCTGACCGGGGATGAGCAGTTCTTC.

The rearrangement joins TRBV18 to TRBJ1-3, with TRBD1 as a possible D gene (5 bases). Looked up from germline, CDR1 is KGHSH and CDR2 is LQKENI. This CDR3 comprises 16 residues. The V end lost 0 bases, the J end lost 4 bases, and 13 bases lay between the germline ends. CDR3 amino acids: CASSPPGGRIGNTIYF. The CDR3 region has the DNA TGTGCCAGCTCACCACCGGGGGGGAGGATCGGAAACACCATATATTTT.

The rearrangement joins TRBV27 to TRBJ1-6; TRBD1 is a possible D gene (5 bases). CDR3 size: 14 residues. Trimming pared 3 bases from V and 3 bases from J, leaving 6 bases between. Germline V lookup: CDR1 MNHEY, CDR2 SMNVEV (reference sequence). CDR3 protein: CASSFDSYNSPLHF. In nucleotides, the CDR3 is TGTGCCAGCAGTTTTGACAGCTATAATTCACCCCTCCACTTT.

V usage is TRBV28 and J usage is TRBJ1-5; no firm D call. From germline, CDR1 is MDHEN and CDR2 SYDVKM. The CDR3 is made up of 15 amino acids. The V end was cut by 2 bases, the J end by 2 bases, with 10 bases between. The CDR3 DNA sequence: TGTGCCAGCAGTTTAGGAGGTTTTGGCAATCAGCCCCAGCATTTT. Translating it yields CASSLGGFGNQPQHF. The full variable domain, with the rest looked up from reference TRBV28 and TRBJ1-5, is DVKVTQSSRYLVKRTGEKVFLECVQDMDHENMFWYRQDPGLGLRLIYFSYDVKMKEKGDIPEGYSVSREKKERFSLILESASTNQTSMYLCASSLGGFGNQPQHFGDGTRLSIL.

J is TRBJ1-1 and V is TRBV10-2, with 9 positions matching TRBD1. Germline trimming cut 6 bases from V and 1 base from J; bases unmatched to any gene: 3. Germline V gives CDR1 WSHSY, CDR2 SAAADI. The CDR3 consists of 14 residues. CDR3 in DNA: TGCGCCAGCAGGTTACAGGGGGCGAACACTGAAGCTTTCTTT. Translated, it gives CASRLQGANTEAFF.

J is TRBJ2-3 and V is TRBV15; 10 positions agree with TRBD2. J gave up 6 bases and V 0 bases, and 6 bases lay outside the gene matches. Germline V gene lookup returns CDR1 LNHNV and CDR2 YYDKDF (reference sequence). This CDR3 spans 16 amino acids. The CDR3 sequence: CATSRDKRGGRDTQYF. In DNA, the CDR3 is TGTGCCACCAGCAGAGATAAGCGGGGGGGCCGTGATACGCAGTATTTT.

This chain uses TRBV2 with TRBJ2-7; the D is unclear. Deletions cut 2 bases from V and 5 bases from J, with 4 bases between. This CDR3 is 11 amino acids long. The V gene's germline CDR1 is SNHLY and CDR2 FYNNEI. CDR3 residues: CASSELNEQYF. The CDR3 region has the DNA TGTGCCAGCAGTGAACTAAACGAGCAGTACTTC.

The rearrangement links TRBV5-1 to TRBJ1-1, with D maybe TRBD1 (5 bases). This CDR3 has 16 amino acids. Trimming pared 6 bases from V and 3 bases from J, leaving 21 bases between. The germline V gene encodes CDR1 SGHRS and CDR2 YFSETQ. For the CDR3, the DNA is TGCGCCAGCACGACCGGACGAACGGGCAGGGACACTGAAGCTTTCTTT. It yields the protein CASTTGRTGRDTEAFF.

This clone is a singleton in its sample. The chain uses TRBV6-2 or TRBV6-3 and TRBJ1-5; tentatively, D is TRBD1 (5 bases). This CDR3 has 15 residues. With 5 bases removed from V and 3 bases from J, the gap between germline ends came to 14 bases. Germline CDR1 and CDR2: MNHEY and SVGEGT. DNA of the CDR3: TGTGCCAGCAGTGACCGACAGATCCTCAATCAGCCCCAGCATTTT. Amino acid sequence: CASSDRQILNQPQHF.

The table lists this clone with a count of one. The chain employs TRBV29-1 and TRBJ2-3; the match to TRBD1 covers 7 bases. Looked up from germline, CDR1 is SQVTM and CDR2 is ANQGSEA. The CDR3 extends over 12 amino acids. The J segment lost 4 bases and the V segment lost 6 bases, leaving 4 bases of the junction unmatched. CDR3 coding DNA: TGCAGCGTGACAGGGTTTTCAGATACGCAGTATTTT. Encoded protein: CSVTGFSDTQYF.

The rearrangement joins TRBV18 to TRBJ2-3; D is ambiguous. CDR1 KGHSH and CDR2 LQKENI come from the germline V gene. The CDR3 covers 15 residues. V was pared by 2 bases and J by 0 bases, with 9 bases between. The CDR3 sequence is CASSPFSTSTDTQYF. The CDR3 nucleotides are TGTGCCAGCTCACCATTTAGCACTAGCACAGATACGCAGTATTTT.

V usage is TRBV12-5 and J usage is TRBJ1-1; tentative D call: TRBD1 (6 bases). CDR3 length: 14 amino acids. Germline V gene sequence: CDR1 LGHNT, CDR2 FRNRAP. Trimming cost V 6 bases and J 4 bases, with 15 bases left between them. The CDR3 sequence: CASGDSGAATEAFF. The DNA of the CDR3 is TGTGCTAGTGGGGACTCAGGGGCGGCCACTGAAGCTTTCTTT.

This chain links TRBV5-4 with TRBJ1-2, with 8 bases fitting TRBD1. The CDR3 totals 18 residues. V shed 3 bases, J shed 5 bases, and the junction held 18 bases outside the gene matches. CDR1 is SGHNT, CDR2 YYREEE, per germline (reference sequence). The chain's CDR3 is CASSSFLPGQAGGYGYTF. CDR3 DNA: TGTGCCAGCAGCTCTTTTTTACCGGGACAGGCCGGAGGGTATGGCTACACCTTC.

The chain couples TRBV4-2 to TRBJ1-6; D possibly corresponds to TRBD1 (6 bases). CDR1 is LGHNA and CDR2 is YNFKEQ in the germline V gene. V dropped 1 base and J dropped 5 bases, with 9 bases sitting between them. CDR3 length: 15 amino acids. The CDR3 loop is CASSQVGHDNSPLHF. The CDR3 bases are TGTGCCAGCAGCCAAGTGGGACATGATAATTCACCCCTCCACTTT.

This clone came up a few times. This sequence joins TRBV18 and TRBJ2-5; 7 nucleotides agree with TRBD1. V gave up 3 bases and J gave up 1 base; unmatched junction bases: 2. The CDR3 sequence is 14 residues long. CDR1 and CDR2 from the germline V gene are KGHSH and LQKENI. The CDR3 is CASSPWDSQETQYF. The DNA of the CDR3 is TGTGCCAGCTCACCTTGGGACAGCCAAGAGACCCAGTACTTC.

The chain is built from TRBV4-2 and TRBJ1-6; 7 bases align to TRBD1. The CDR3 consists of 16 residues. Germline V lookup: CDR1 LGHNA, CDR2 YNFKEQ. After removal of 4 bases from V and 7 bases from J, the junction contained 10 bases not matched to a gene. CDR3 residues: CASSPMPGQKNSPLHF. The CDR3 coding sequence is TGTGCCAGCAGCCCAATGCCGGGACAGAAGAATTCACCCCTCCACTTT.

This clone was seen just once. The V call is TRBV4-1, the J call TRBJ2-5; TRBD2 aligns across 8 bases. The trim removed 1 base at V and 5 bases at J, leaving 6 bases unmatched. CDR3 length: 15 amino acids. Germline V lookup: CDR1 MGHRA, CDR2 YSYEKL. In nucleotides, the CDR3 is TGCGCCAGCAGCCAAGGTAGCGGGGAATGGGAGACCCAGTACTTC. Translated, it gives CASSQGSGEWETQYF.

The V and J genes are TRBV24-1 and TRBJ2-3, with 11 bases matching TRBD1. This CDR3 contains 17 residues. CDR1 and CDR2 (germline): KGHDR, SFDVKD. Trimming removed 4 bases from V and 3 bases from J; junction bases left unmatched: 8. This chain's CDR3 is CATSDTSGQGATDTQYF. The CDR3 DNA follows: TGTGCCACCAGTGACACCTCCGGACAGGGGGCGACAGATACGCAGTATTTT.

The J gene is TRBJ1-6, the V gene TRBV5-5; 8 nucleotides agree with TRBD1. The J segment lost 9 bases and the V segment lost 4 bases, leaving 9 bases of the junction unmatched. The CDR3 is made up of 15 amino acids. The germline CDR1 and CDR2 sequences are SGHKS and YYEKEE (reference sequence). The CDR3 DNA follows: TGTGCCAGCAGCCAACAGGGGGAGGGAAGTTCACCCCTCCACTTT. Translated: CASSQQGEGSSPLHF.

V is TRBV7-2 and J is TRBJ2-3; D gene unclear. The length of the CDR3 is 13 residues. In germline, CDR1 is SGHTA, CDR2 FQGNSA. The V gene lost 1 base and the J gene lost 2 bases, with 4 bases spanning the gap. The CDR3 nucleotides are TGTGCCAGCAGCTTAGGGCCCACAGATACGCAGTATTTT. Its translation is CASSLGPTDTQYF.

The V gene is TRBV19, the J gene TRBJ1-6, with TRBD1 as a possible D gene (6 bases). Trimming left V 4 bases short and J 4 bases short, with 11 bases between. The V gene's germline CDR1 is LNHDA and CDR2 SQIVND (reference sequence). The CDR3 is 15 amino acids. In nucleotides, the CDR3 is TGTGCCAGTAGTACAGGGGCTGTTTATAATTCACCCCTCCACTTT. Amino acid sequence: CASSTGAVYNSPLHF.